This T cell receptor (beta chain) stems from a study of blood T cell repertoires in COVID-19. Overall study context: The analysed material was cDNA or gDNA that came from T cells, B-cell-depleted T cells, or PBMCs.

Participant reports of clinical history set cohort assignment. Under the authors' procedure: Nucleated cell number was recorded as an estimate derived from reference gene primer amplification. Measured with immunoSEQ multiplex PCR; TCRdb has only the in-frame clones, and not every one. Clonal size and the V and J genes are those of that table, whereas D and trimming came from the DNA. Of 490,000 or so clones in the sample, around 85% were seen once. The trim removed 0 bases at V and 2 bases at J, leaving 1 base unmatched. The CDR3 is 15 amino acids. CDR1 is MNHEY, CDR2 SMNVEV, per germline (reference sequence).

The receptor was isolated from a woman aged 60-75 years who had recovered from COVID-19. The V gene is TRBV27, the J gene TRBJ2-1; 7 nucleotides match TRBD2. Sequencing used PBMCs or T cells enriched from blood (not recorded which). The CDR3 DNA follows: TGTGCCAGCAGTTTATCGGGGGGGGCCTACAATGAGCAGTTCTTC. The encoded protein is CASSLSGGAYNEQFF.